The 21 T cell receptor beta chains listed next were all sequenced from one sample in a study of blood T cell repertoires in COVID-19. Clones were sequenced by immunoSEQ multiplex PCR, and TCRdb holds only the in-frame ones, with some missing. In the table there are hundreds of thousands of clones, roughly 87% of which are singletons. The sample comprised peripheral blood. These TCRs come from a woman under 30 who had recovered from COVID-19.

The CDR3 nucleotides are TGTGCCAGCAGCTCCAACGAACGGGAGCAGTTCTTC. Translating gives CASSSNEREQFF. V gene TRBV7-2 combines with J gene TRBJ2-1, with D uncertain. The CDR3 runs to 12 residues. The V end lost 4 bases, the J end lost 10 bases, and 11 bases lay between the germline ends. Germline values: CDR1 SGHTA, CDR2 FQGNSA.

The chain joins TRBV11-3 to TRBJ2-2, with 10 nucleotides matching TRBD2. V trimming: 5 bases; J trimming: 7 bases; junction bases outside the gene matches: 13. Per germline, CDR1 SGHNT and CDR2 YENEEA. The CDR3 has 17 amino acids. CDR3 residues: CASSLQYPGLASGELFF. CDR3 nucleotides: TGTGCCAGCAGCCTTCAATACCCGGGACTAGCGAGCGGGGAGCTGTTTTTT. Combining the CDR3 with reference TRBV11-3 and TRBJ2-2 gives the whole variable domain EAGVVQSPRYKIIEKKQPVAFWCNPISGHNTLYWYLQNLGQGPELLIRYENEEAVDDSQLPKDRFSAERLKGVDSTLKIQPAELGDSAVYLCASSLQYPGLASGELFFGEGSRLTVL.

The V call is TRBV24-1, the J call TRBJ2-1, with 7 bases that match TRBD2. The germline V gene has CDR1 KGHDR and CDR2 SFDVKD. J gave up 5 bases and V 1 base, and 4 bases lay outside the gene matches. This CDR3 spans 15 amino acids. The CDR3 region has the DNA TGTGCCACCAGTGATTTAATGGGAGGGGACAATGAGCAGTTCTTC. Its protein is CATSDLMGGDNEQFF.

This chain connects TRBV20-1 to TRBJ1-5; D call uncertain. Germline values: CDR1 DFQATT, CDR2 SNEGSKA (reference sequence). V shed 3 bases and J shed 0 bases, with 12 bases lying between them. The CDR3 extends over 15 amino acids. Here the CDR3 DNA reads TGCAGTGCTAGTACCCGACACATTAGCAATCAGCCCCAGCATTTT. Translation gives CSASTRHISNQPQHF.

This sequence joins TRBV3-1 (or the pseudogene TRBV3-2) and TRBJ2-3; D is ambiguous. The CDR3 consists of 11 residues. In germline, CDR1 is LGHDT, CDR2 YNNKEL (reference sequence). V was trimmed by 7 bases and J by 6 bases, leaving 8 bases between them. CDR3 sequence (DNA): TGTGCCAGCAAACGCGTGGATACGCAGTATTTT. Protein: CASKRVDTQYF.

In nucleotides, the CDR3 is TGCGCCAGCAGCCAAGGGACAGGGGGCGCGGGGGAGACCCAGTACTTC. It codes for CASSQGTGGAGETQYF. The chain is built from TRBV4-3 and TRBJ2-5; 11 bases match TRBD1. After removal of 1 base from V and 5 bases from J, the junction contained 6 bases not matched to a gene. This CDR3 is built from 16 residues. The V gene's germline CDR1 is LGHNA and CDR2 YSLEER.

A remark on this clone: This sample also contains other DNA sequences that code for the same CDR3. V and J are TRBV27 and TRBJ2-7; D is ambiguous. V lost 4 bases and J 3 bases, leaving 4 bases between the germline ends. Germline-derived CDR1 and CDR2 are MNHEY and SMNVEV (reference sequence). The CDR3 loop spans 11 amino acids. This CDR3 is CASSSGYEQYF. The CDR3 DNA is TGTGCCAGCAGTTCGGGCTACGAGCAGTACTTC.

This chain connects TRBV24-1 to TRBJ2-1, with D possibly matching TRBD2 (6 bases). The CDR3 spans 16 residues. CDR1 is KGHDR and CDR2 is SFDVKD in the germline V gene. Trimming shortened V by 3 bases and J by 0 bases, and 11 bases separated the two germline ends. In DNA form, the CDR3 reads TGTGCCACCAGTGATGACGTAGCGGACTCCTACAATGAGCAGTTCTTC. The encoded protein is CATSDDVADSYNEQFF.

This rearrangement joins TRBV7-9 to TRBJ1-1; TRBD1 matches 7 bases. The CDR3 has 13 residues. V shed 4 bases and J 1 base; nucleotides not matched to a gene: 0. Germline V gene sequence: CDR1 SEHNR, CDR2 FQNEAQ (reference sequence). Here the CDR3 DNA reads TGTGCCAGCAGCTACAGGGGGAACACTGAAGCTTTCTTT. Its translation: CASSYRGNTEAFF.

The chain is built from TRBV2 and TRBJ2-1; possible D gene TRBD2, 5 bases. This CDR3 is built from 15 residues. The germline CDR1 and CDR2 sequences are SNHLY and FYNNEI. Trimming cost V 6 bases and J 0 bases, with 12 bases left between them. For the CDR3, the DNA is TGTGCCAGCAGCCTAGAGGGCCACTCCTACAATGAGCAGTTCTTC. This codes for CASSLEGHSYNEQFF. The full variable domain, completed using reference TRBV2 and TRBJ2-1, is EPEVTQTPSHQVTQMGQEVILRCVPISNHLYFYWYRQILGQKVEFLVSFYNNEISEKSEIFDDQFSVERPDGSNFTLKIRSTKLEDSAMYFCASSLEGHSYNEQFFGPGTRLTVL.

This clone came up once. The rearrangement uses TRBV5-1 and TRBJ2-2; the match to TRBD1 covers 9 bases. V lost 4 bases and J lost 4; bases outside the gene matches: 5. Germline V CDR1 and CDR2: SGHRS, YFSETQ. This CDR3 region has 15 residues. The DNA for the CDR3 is TGCGCCAGCAGCAACTACAGGGGGCGCACCGGGGAGCTGTTTTTT. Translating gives CASSNYRGRTGELFF.

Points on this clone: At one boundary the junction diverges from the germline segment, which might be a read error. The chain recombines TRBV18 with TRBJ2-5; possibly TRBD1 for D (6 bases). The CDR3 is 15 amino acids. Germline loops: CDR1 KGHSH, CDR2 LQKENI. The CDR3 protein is CASTPEVGAWETQYF. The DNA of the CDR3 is TGTGCCAGCACACCGGAGGTGGGGGCCTGGGAGACCCAGTACTTC. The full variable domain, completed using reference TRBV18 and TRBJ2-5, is NAGVMQNPRHLVRRRGQEARLRCSPMKGHSHVYWYRQLPEEGLKFMVYLQKENIIDESGMPKERFSAEFPKEGPSILRIQQVVRGDSAAYFCASTPEVGAWETQYFGPGTRLLVL.

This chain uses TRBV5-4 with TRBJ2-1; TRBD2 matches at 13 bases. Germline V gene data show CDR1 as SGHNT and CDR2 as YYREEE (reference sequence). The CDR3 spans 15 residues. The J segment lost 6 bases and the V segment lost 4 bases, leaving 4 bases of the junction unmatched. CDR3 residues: CASSVGLAGVNEQFF. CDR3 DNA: TGTGCCAGCAGCGTCGGACTAGCGGGAGTCAATGAGCAGTTCTTC.

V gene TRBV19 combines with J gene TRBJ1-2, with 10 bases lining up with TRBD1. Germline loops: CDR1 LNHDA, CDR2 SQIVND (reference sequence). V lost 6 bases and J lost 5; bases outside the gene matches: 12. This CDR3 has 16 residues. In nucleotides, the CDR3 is TGTGCCAGTAGCCTTGGGACAGGGGCCGAAGGATATGGCTACACCTTC. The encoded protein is CASSLGTGAEGYGYTF.

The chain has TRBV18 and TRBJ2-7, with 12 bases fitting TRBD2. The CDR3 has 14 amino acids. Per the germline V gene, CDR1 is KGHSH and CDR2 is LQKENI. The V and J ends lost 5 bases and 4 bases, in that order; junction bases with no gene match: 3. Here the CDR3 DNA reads TGTGCCAGCTCAAAACTAGCGGGAGGATACGAGCAGTACTTC. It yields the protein CASSKLAGGYEQYF.

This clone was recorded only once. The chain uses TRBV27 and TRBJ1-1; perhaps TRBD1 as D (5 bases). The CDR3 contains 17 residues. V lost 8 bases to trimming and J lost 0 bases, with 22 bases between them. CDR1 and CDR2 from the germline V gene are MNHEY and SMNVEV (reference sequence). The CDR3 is CASHPYVGGPMNTEAFF. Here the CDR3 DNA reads TGTGCCAGCCACCCATATGTGGGGGGACCCATGAACACTGAAGCTTTCTTT.

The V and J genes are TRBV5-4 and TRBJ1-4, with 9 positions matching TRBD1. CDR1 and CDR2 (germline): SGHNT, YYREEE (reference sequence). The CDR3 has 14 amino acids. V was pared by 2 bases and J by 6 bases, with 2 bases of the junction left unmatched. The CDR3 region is CASSLTGGYEKLFF. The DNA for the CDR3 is TGTGCCAGCAGCTTAACAGGGGGCTATGAAAAACTGTTTTTT.

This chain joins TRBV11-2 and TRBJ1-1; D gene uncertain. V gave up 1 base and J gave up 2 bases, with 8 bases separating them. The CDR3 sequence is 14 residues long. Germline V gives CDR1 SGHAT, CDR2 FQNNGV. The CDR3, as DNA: TGTGCCAGCAGCTTAGGAGCCTACAACACTGAAGCTTTCTTT. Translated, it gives CASSLGAYNTEAFF.

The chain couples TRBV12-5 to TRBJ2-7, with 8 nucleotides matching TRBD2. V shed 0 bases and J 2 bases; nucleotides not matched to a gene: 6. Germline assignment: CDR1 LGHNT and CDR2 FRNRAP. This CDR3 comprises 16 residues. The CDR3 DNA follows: TGTGCTAGTGGTTTGGTACCGTTAGCGGGAACCTACGAGCAGTACTTC. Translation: CASGLVPLAGTYEQYF.

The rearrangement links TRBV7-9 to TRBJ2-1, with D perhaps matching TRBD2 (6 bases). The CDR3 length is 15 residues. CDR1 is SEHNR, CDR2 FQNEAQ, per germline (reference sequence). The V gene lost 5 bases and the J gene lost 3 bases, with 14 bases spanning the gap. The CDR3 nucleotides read TGTGCCAGCAGCCAGCGGGCGGGACGCTACAATGAGCAGTTCTTC. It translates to CASSQRAGRYNEQFF.

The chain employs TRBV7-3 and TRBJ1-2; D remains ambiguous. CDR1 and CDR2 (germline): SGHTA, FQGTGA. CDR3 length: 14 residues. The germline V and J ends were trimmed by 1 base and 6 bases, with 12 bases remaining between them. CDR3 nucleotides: TGTGCCAGCAGCTTAAGGCAGGTTGAAGATGGCTACACCTTC. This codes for CASSLRQVEDGYTF.